Listed below are T cell receptor beta chains from one sample, sequenced in a study of blood T cell repertoires in COVID-19. Produced via immunoSEQ multiplex PCR; TCRdb's table is partial and in-frame only. The sample carries about 200,000 clones, 80% to 85% recorded once. Sequenced: PBMCs or T cells enriched from blood (not recorded which). The receptor set was obtained from a woman under 40 who had been exposed to COVID-19. The CDR3 runs from the conserved cysteine through the conserved F or W. D genes are given only for firm matches. A row's size may be missing; if present it is once, few, many or a size class.

v_call	clone_size	j_call	d_call	cdr3_aa	cdr3_nt
TRBV9	-	TRBJ1-1	TRBD1	CASSPLQGVAEAFF	TGTGCCAGCAGCCCTTTACAGGGGGTTGCTGAAGCTTTCTTT
TRBV5-4	-	TRBJ2-5	-	CASSLQGVQYF	TGTGCCAGCAGCTTACAGGGAGTCCAGTACTTC
TRBV30	-	TRBJ2-7	TRBD1	CAWNLGQSTYEQYF	TGTGCCTGGAACCTGGGACAGTCAACCTACGAGCAGTACTTC
TRBV21-1	-	TRBJ2-4	-	CASSPSPGSFKNIQYF	TGTGCCAGCAGCCCCAGTCCCGGGAGCTTTAAAAACATTCAGTACTTC
TRBV6-5	-	TRBJ2-3	-	CASSYGSRVDTQYF	TGTGCCAGCAGTTACGGGAGTCGGGTGGATACGCAGTATTTT
TRBV9	-	TRBJ1-2	-	CASSVGSGYTF	TGTGCCAGCAGCGTAGGGAGCGGCTACACCTTC
TRBV11-2	once	TRBJ2-5	TRBD2	CASSFGTSGEPQETQYF	TGTGCCAGCAGCTTCGGGACTAGCGGGGAACCTCAAGAGACCCAGTACTTC
TRBV15	-	TRBJ1-2	TRBD1	CATSRGGTGTGTYTF	TGTGCCACCAGCAGAGGAGGTACCGGGACAGGGACGTACACCTTC
TRBV3-1/TRBV3-2	-	TRBJ1-1	-	CASSLQRTVLNTEAFF	TGTGCCAGCAGCCTACAGAGAACAGTATTGAACACTGAAGCTTTCTTT
TRBV5-1	-	TRBJ2-5	-	CASSPRDTEETQYF	TGCGCCAGCAGCCCCCGGGACACCGAAGAGACCCAGTACTTC
TRBV5-4	-	TRBJ1-5	-	CASSSTETGIISNQPQHF	TGTGCCAGCAGCTCGACCGAGACGGGGATAATAAGCAATCAGCCCCAGCATTTT
TRBV5-6	-	TRBJ1-2	-	CASSLVGASGYTF	TGTGCCAGCAGCTTAGTGGGGGCTTCTGGCTACACCTTC
TRBV30	-	TRBJ1-6	-	CAWTINSPLHF	TGTGCCTGGACCATTAATTCACCCCTCCACTTT
TRBV7-2	-	TRBJ2-3	TRBD1	CASSLTGGTDTQYF	TGTGCCAGCAGCCTGACAGGGGGCACAGATACGCAGTATTTT